Here is one TCR beta chain with its context. This specimen comes from a study of T-cell memory formation after mild COVID-19. This CDR3 spans 16 amino acids. Trimming left V 6 bases short and J 1 base short, with 16 bases between. Sample barcodes and UMIs were carried by the TCR alpha and TCR beta cDNA libraries that 5'RACE generated with constant-segment primers. TCRdb re-called the 5' RACE reads with MiXCR, one entry per CDR3 protein. The table has around 320,000 distinct CDR3 sequences, 15% to 20% seen once; the top ten hold 20% to 25%. The sample taken for sequencing was PBMCs or a T cell subset sorted from them (not recorded which). This sequence originates from a man between 18 and 35 years old who had mild COVID-19 (a few samples of this study predate the infection). Cell type and time point are not known. The chain has TRBV12-3 or TRBV12-4 and TRBJ1-5; TRBD1 is a possible D gene (6 bases). CDR3 nucleotide sequence: TGTGCCAGCAGCCCCACCCCGGGACAAAGCAATCAGCCCCAGCATTTT. It is translated as CASSPTPGQSNQPQHF.